This is a list of T cell receptor beta chains from one sample in a study of control samples from healthy donors and cancer patients. Libraries were prepared by immunoSEQ multiplex PCR; TCRdb keeps only in-frame clonotypes and omits some of them. The table includes under 200,000 clones, around 88% detected once. Sequenced material: blood. Every receptor here comes from a woman younger than 45 in good health. CDR3s include the opening cysteine and the closing phenylalanine or tryptophan. Each record gives: V gene, clone size, J gene, CDR3 protein. Some rows have no size entry. The others give once, few or many, or a class for an expanded clone.

TRBV7-9	.	TRBJ2-7	CASSPRLAGAYEQYF
TRBV28	.	TRBJ1-5	CASSHIRDSNQPQHF
TRBV27	.	TRBJ1-2	CASSFVSNLRGVNYGYTF
TRBV27	once	TRBJ2-3	CASSLKSARSDTQYF
TRBV5-4	.	TRBJ2-3	CASSPPLREGTDTQYF
TRBV6-5	.	TRBJ1-5	CASSYGGGSNQPQHF
TRBV28	.	TRBJ2-5	CASKRLAETQYF
TRBV4-1	.	TRBJ2-3	CASSQPGLADTQYF
TRBV24-1	.	TRBJ1-5	CATSGGSNQPQHF
TRBV14	.	TRBJ1-2	CASSQDHPFGYGYTF
TRBV9	.	TRBJ2-2	CASSVTGNTGELFF
TRBV6-4	.	TRBJ2-1	CASSDSTSYNEQFF
TRBV3-1/TRBV3-2	.	TRBJ1-4	CASSHGRREKLFF
TRBV9	.	TRBJ1-6	CASSDRGGSPLHF
TRBV7-8	.	TRBJ2-5	CASSPTSGGAGETQYF
TRBV5-4	once	TRBJ2-5	CASSFPSGRAGETQYF
TRBV10-3	.	TRBJ2-3	CATKPIAEYTDTQYF
TRBV3-1/TRBV3-2	.	TRBJ1-2	CASSAHPQGNYGYTF
TRBV5-1	few	TRBJ1-2	CASSRENYGYTF
TRBV19	.	TRBJ1-2	CASSVPGQRSYGYTF
TRBV6-2/TRBV6-3	.	TRBJ2-1	CASSYFNSPGNEQFF
TRBV5-1	.	TRBJ1-1	CASSTTGREGTEAFF
TRBV6-5	.	TRBJ1-5	CASSYLTGPGNQPQHF
TRBV28	.	TRBJ1-1	CASSFRQGAAFGAFF
TRBV6-1	.	TRBJ1-1	CASSDDQSTEAFF
TRBV29-1	.	TRBJ2-1	CSAPTGQRPYNEQFF
TRBV25-1	.	TRBJ1-5	CASSDLTGQQPQHF
TRBV6-1	few	TRBJ1-2	CASSETTATAYGYTF
TRBV4-1	.	TRBJ1-4	CASSSDGVGGEKLFF
TRBV5-4	.	TRBJ2-5	CASSSGPLGRETQYF
TRBV3-1/TRBV3-2	.	TRBJ1-1	CASSPANTEAFF
TRBV3-1/TRBV3-2	.	TRBJ1-5	CASSLADSNQPQHF
TRBV18	.	TRBJ1-2	CASSPARQNYGYTF